The sequence of this T cell receptor (beta chain) was determined in a study of PD-L1 blockade in urothelial cancer. The wider study: Anywhere from 0 to 3 prior chemotherapy regimens had been received by patients. Analyses were performed on blood at 3 weeks after treatment start (the second dose) and at 6 weeks.

Time point described: peripheral blood 6 weeks after treatment start. Peripheral blood mononuclear cells were collected from every patient before and during treatment, yielding between 1 and 8 samples per patient. Germline CDR1 MNHEY, CDR2 SVGAGI. V was pared by 2 bases and J by 4 bases, with 1 base of the junction left unmatched. The CDR3 consists of 15 residues. Synthetic TCR analog templates were spiked into all PCRs individually. TCRdb's table, derived via immunoSEQ multiplex PCR, lists solely in-frame clones and lacks some. The sample comprises 90,000 to 130,000 clones, more than 85% of which are singletons, and around 4% rests with the top ten.

This chain uses TRBV6-5 with TRBJ2-1; 11 bases are shared with TRBD2. The TCR sequence derives from a man between 60 and 70 years old with urothelial cancer. The material was PBMCs, obtained around atezolizumab (anti-PD-L1) treatment. DNA for the CDR3: TGTGCCAGCAGTTACGGGACTAGCGGATACAATGAGCAGTTCTTC. Translating it yields CASSYGTSGYNEQFF.